Presented here are 28 T cell receptor beta chains from one specimen sequenced in a study of CD8+ T cells in alopecia areata. Extracted RNA was reverse transcribed, and the resulting cDNA served as sequencing template. TCRdb keeps only in-frame clones here, not all; method: immunoSEQ multiplex PCR. Of 45,000 to 70,000 clones in the sample, 90% to 97% were seen once. This material consisted of CD8+ T cells sorted from blood, taken at week 0. The receptors shown here come from a human donor with alopecia areata.

This rearrangement joins TRBV6-1 to TRBJ1-2, with 7 bases identical to TRBD1. This CDR3 comprises 13 residues. The V gene's germline CDR1 is MNHNS and CDR2 SASEGT. V lost 6 bases to trimming and J lost 4 bases; unmatched junction nucleotides: 5. The CDR3 region has the DNA TGTGCCAGCAGCGAGGGACAGATCTATGGCTACACCTTC. This translates into CASSEGQIYGYTF.

This sequence joins TRBV7-9 and TRBJ2-7, with a weak D call TRBD1 (6 bases). The CDR3 loop spans 14 amino acids. Trimming took 5 bases from V and 6 from J, leaving 17 bases between them. CDR1 is SEHNR, CDR2 FQNEAQ, per germline (reference sequence). CDR3 in DNA: TGTGCCAGCAGCCCCTTATCGCAGGGGTCCGAGCAGTACTTC. It encodes CASSPLSQGSEQYF.

This chain joins TRBV7-9 and TRBJ1-6, with a possible D match to TRBD1 (6 bases). This CDR3 comprises 16 residues. V lost 6 bases and J 6 bases, leaving 18 bases between the germline ends. Germline V gene sequence: CDR1 SEHNR, CDR2 FQNEAQ (reference sequence). As DNA, the CDR3 is TGTGCCAGCAGTCTCCCCCCGGACAGACCTAATTCACCCCTCCACTTT. It specifies CASSLPPDRPNSPLHF.

The CDR3 DNA follows: TGTGCCAGCAGTTTCAGGGGCCCCTACGAGCAGTACTTC. Encoded protein: CASSFRGPYEQYF. The V gene is TRBV27, the J gene TRBJ2-7, with a possible D match to TRBD1 (6 bases). V was pared by 3 bases and J by 2 bases, with 8 bases between. Germline loops: CDR1 MNHEY, CDR2 SMNVEV (reference sequence). This CDR3 is built from 13 residues.

This clone was found once. The chain is built from TRBV4-1 and TRBJ2-1, with TRBD2 as a possible D gene (5 bases). Trimming removed 0 bases at V and 0 bases at J, with 12 bases between. The CDR3 extends over 17 amino acids. The germline V gene encodes CDR1 MGHRA and CDR2 YSYEKL. CDR3 sequence reads: CASSQDAGPSSYNEQFF. CDR3 bases: TGCGCCAGCAGCCAAGATGCGGGTCCCAGCTCCTACAATGAGCAGTTCTTC.

The rearrangement links TRBV4-3 to TRBJ1-6; no definite D call. The germline gives CDR1 LGHNA, CDR2 YSLEER. Trimming took off 3 bases at V and 5 bases at J, with 8 bases between the two ends. CDR3 length: 14 residues. The CDR3 DNA follows: TGCGCCAGCAGCCAGTGGGGAGATAATTCACCCCTCCACTTT. Its translation: CASSQWGDNSPLHF.

The chain couples TRBV4-2 to TRBJ2-3; D may correspond to TRBD1 or TRBD2 (5 bases each). CDR3 length: 16 residues. Germline V gene sequence: CDR1 LGHNA, CDR2 YNFKEQ. Trimming took off 0 bases at V and 1 base at J, with 11 bases between the two ends. The CDR3 reads CASSQDQGSGTDTQYF. The CDR3 bases are TGTGCCAGCAGCCAAGATCAGGGTAGCGGCACAGATACGCAGTATTTT.

V usage is TRBV19 and J usage is TRBJ2-4; D perhaps matches TRBD2 (5 bases). V lost 1 base and J lost 8, with 9 bases in between. Germline V gives CDR1 LNHDA, CDR2 SQIVND (reference sequence). The CDR3 totals 13 residues. The CDR3, as DNA: TGTGCCAGTAGTATAGGTCCAGCGGACATTCAGTACTTC. Protein product: CASSIGPADIQYF.

The rearrangement joins TRBV7-9 to TRBJ2-3, with D tentatively TRBD1 (5 bases). This CDR3 comprises 15 residues. Germline V CDR1 and CDR2: SEHNR, FQNEAQ (reference sequence). Trimming left V 3 bases short and J 6 bases short, with 16 bases between. The CDR3 protein is CASSLGQGSGDTQYF. Here the CDR3 DNA reads TGTGCCAGCAGCTTGGGGCAGGGCTCGGGTGATACGCAGTATTTT. Full variable domain (remainder filled in from reference TRBV7-9 and TRBJ2-3): DTGVSQNPRHKITKRGQNVTFRCDPISEHNRLYWYRQTLGQGPEFLTYFQNEAQLEKSRLLSDRFSAERPKGSFSTLEIQRTEQGDSAMYLCASSLGQGSGDTQYFGPGTRLTVL.

The chain combines TRBV4-3 with TRBJ1-1, with unresolved D. The V gene's germline CDR1 is LGHNA and CDR2 YSLEER. The ends were cut back, 6 bases at V and 0 bases at J, with 14 bases in the middle. The CDR3 sequence is 15 residues long. The CDR3 sequence is CASSVGQDLNTEAFF. In DNA, the CDR3 is TGCGCCAGCAGTGTAGGCCAGGACCTGAACACTGAAGCTTTCTTT.

CDR3 DNA sequence: TGTGCCAGCAGCTTATTAGGGACACAGAACACTGAAGCTTTCTTT. Amino acids: CASSLLGTQNTEAFF. The V and J genes are TRBV13 and TRBJ1-1; perhaps TRBD1 as D (6 bases). The CDR3 runs 15 residues. CDR1 and CDR2 from the germline V gene are PRHDT and FYEKMQ (reference sequence). V lost 2 bases to trimming and J lost 1 base, with 11 bases between them.

A word on this clone: A read error may produce the germline difference seen at one junction end. The chain is built from TRBV6-1 and TRBJ2-1; 9 nucleotides agree with TRBD2. The CDR3 extends over 16 amino acids. The germline gives CDR1 MNHNS, CDR2 SASEGT. DNA for the CDR3: TGTGCCAGCAGCGAAGGCGGCGGGGGGGCCGTAGAGGAGCAGTTCTTC. It yields the protein CASSEGGGGAVEEQFF.

The count of this clone is one. The chain has TRBV5-4 and TRBJ2-5, with D possibly TRBD2 on 6 matching bases. Per germline, CDR1 SGHNT and CDR2 YYREEE (reference sequence). The CDR3 consists of 15 residues. Trimming stripped 0 bases from V and 4 bases from J, with 13 bases between. The CDR3 sequence is CASSLAGLGGETQYF. The CDR3 DNA reads as TGTGCCAGCAGCTTGGCGGGGTTGGGGGGAGAGACCCAGTACTTC.

The V gene is TRBV7-9, the J gene TRBJ2-3, with D maybe TRBD2 (5 bases). Germline V gene lookup returns CDR1 SEHNR and CDR2 FQNEAQ (reference sequence). The CDR3 length is 18 residues. Trimming removed 1 base at V and 0 bases at J, with 17 bases between. CDR3 in amino acids: CASSLGRYGDYSTDTQYF. The CDR3 DNA sequence: TGTGCCAGCAGCTTAGGGAGGTACGGAGATTATAGCACAGATACGCAGTATTTT.

The V gene is TRBV5-6, the J gene TRBJ2-4; D uncertain. Per germline, CDR1 SGHDT and CDR2 YYEEEE. Trimming pared 1 base from V and 5 bases from J, leaving 7 bases between. This CDR3 contains 13 residues. The CDR3 loop is CASSLSQENIQYF. DNA for the CDR3: TGTGCCAGCAGCTTGAGCCAGGAAAACATTCAGTACTTC.

As DNA, the CDR3 is TGTGCCAGCATCTCTGGAAGGGGGCGGGGGGCAGATACGCAGTATTTT. Translating gives CASISGRGRGADTQYF. V gene TRBV27 combines with J gene TRBJ2-3; a possible D gene is TRBD2 (8 bases). This CDR3 is built from 16 residues. Germline CDR1 reads MNHEY; CDR2 reads SMNVEV (reference sequence). The V gene lost 7 bases and the J gene lost 4 bases, with 21 bases spanning the gap.

V and J are TRBV4-1 and TRBJ1-1; a weak D match, TRBD1 (5 bases). From germline, CDR1 is MGHRA and CDR2 YSYEKL. Trimming left V 5 bases short and J 4 bases short, with 11 bases between. The CDR3 is 13 residues long. The CDR3 coding sequence is TGCGCCAGCAGCACTCGACAGCTCACTGAAGCTTTCTTT. This sequence encodes CASSTRQLTEAFF.

The chain is built from TRBV29-1 and TRBJ2-1; maybe TRBD2 (6 bases). From germline, CDR1 is SQVTM and CDR2 ANQGSEA. This CDR3 region has 14 residues. The V gene lost 2 bases and the J gene lost 6 bases, with 14 bases spanning the gap. In DNA, the CDR3 is TGCAGCGTTGAACGCTTGGTGGGAGGCAATGAGCAGTTCTTC. Translation: CSVERLVGGNEQFF.

This chain joins TRBV6-6 and TRBJ2-1; 8 bases line up with TRBD2. The ends lost 3 bases at V and 6 bases at J; junction bases unmatched: 7. Looked up from germline, CDR1 is MNHNY and CDR2 is SVGAGI (reference sequence). There are 15 residues in the CDR3. The CDR3 DNA is TGTGCCAGCAGTTATCTCTTAGCGGGGACCAATGAGCAGTTCTTC. Protein sequence: CASSYLLAGTNEQFF.

V gene TRBV6-6 combines with J gene TRBJ2-5; D may be TRBD2 (5 bases). The CDR3 contains 13 residues. The ends were cut back, 2 bases at V and 4 bases at J, with 8 bases in the middle. The V gene's germline CDR1 is MNHNY and CDR2 SVGAGI (reference sequence). The CDR3 region is CASSYAGPETQYF. The DNA for the CDR3 is TGTGCCAGCAGTTACGCGGGTCCAGAGACCCAGTACTTC.

The V gene is TRBV27, the J gene TRBJ1-2; possibly TRBD1 for D (5 bases). CDR3 size: 16 residues. V lost 3 bases and J 2 bases, leaving 16 bases between the germline ends. Germline V gene data show CDR1 as MNHEY and CDR2 as SMNVEV (reference sequence). This CDR3 is CASSFGGCWGNYGYTF. The CDR3 DNA follows: TGTGCCAGCAGTTTCGGGGGGTGCTGGGGGAACTATGGCTACACCTTC.

This chain joins TRBV4-1 and TRBJ2-1; maybe TRBD2 (6 bases). The germline V gene has CDR1 MGHRA and CDR2 YSYEKL. Trimming pared 3 bases from V and 0 bases from J, leaving 12 bases between. The CDR3 has 16 residues. The CDR3: CASSHSDGSSYNEQFF. The CDR3, as DNA: TGCGCCAGCAGCCACTCGGACGGGAGCTCCTACAATGAGCAGTTCTTC.

The chain joins TRBV29-1 to TRBJ2-5; D call uncertain. The CDR3 extends over 14 amino acids. Trimming pared 2 bases from V and 8 bases from J, leaving 18 bases between. Per the germline V gene, CDR1 is SQVTM and CDR2 is ANQGSEA. CDR3 loop: CSVEKSREPDTQYF. CDR3 DNA: TGCAGCGTTGAAAAAAGTCGTGAACCGGACACCCAGTACTTC.

The V call is TRBV4-3, the J call TRBJ2-3; D possibly corresponds to TRBD1 (6 bases). Germline V gives CDR1 LGHNA, CDR2 YSLEER. The CDR3 is made up of 16 amino acids. V was cut by 1 base and J by 6 bases, with 17 bases left in between. CDR3 protein: CASSQASTGVGDTQYF. The CDR3 DNA follows: TGCGCCAGCAGCCAAGCCTCGACAGGAGTGGGCGATACGCAGTATTTT.

The rearrangement links TRBV12-5 to TRBJ1-5, with TRBD1 matching 9 bases. CDR1 and CDR2 from the germline V gene are LGHNT and FRNRAP. This CDR3 comprises 17 residues. V was clipped by 7 bases and J by 4 bases; unmatched bases: 14. CDR3 DNA: TGTGCTAGTGTCTGGAGCCGGGACAGGGAGAGGAATCAGCCCCAGCATTTT. Its protein product is CASVWSRDRERNQPQHF.

The rearrangement links TRBV7-9 to TRBJ2-5; 8 bases match TRBD1. The ends lost 1 base at V and 3 bases at J; junction bases unmatched: 4. CDR3 length equals 15 residues. CDR1 is SEHNR and CDR2 is FQNEAQ in the germline V gene (reference sequence). The CDR3 DNA reads TGTGCCAGCAGCTTAGGGACAGGGACAGAAGAGACCCAGTACTTC. It translates to CASSLGTGTEETQYF.

The chain joins TRBV5-4 to TRBJ2-1; 9 bases fit TRBD2. Germline V gene sequence: CDR1 SGHNT, CDR2 YYREEE (reference sequence). With V trimmed by 2 bases and J by 3 bases, 3 bases remained unmatched. This CDR3 has 15 residues. The CDR3: CASSFSGGDYNEQFF. For the CDR3, the DNA is TGTGCCAGCAGCTTTAGCGGGGGTGACTACAATGAGCAGTTCTTC.

The chain joins TRBV4-2 to TRBJ2-3; tentative D call: TRBD2 (6 bases). The CDR3 has 16 residues. V was shortened by 2 bases and J by 1 base, with 13 bases between the two germline ends. Germline CDR1 is LGHNA and CDR2 is YNFKEQ. The CDR3 loop reads CASSQTGRLGTDTQYF. In DNA form, the CDR3 reads TGTGCCAGCAGCCAAACCGGGAGACTGGGCACAGATACGCAGTATTTT.